The 5 T cell receptor beta chains presented below share a single source sample, sequenced in a study of technical replicates of blood from a handful of donors. The data were produced by immunoSEQ multiplex PCR, yet TCRdb's version contains in-frame clones alone and is incomplete. The repertoire holds under 90,000 clones, roughly 94% seen once, with 0.25% in the top ten. The sequencing sample was made of T cells isolated from PBMCs. The source is a human donor in good health.

The rearrangement uses TRBV10-2 and TRBJ2-1; 11 bases line up with TRBD2. The CDR3 has 15 amino acids. Per germline, CDR1 WSHSY and CDR2 SAAADI. V shed 3 bases, J shed 7 bases, and the junction held 5 bases outside the gene matches. The CDR3: CASSEVAGGYNEQFF. The CDR3 DNA follows: TGCGCCAGCAGTGAAGTAGCGGGAGGGTATAATGAGCAGTTCTTC.

The chain combines TRBV5-5 with TRBJ2-1; tentatively, D is TRBD1 (6 bases). Germline values: CDR1 SGHKS, CDR2 YYEKEE (reference sequence). V dropped 4 bases and J dropped 7 bases, with 15 bases sitting between them. This CDR3 region has 14 residues. CDR3 residues: CASSPQSRGNEQFF. Here the CDR3 DNA reads TGTGCCAGCAGCCCACAATCCAGGGGTAATGAGCAGTTCTTC.

V usage is TRBV4-2 and J usage is TRBJ2-1; weak D call: TRBD2 (5 bases). Trimming removed 1 base at V and 8 bases at J, with 15 bases between. CDR3 length: 15 amino acids. Germline values: CDR1 LGHNA, CDR2 YNFKEQ. The CDR3 reads CASSQGLTKPYEQFF. In nucleotides, the CDR3 is TGTGCCAGCAGCCAAGGGCTGACTAAACCCTATGAGCAGTTCTTC.

The rearrangement uses TRBV11-2 and TRBJ2-2, with TRBD1 identical over 11 bases. V gave up 0 bases and J gave up 7 bases; unmatched junction bases: 13. Germline V gene lookup returns CDR1 SGHAT and CDR2 FQNNGV. The CDR3 has 19 residues. This chain's CDR3 is CASSLDLTGQGALIGELFF. CDR3 bases: TGTGCCAGCAGCTTAGATCTTACAGGACAGGGGGCGCTTATCGGGGAGCTGTTTTTT.

The V call is TRBV9, the J call TRBJ2-4; the D gene is possibly TRBD1 (6 bases). V was cut by 3 bases and J by 4 bases, with 8 bases left in between. The CDR3 runs to 13 residues. Germline assignment: CDR1 SGDLS and CDR2 YYNGEE. The CDR3 region is CASSGTVKNIQYF. CDR3 nucleotide sequence: TGTGCCAGCAGCGGGACAGTGAAAAACATTCAGTACTTC.